These 30 T cell receptor beta chains were sequenced from one sample in a study of blood T cell repertoires in COVID-19. The repertoire was sequenced with immunoSEQ multiplex PCR; TCRdb's copy has only in-frame clones and lacks some. The sample carries roughly 140,000 clones, around four fifths recorded once. Sequencing was performed on peripheral blood. The receptors come from a woman aged 80 or older with acute or convalescent COVID-19.

This clone has a single count. CDR3 DNA: TGCGCCAGCAGCCCGACAGGGAGAGGGAACTATGGCTACACCTTC. As protein: CASSPTGRGNYGYTF. The V call is TRBV5-1, the J call TRBJ1-2; 7 positions match TRBD1. This CDR3 is 15 amino acids long. Trimming took 4 bases from V and 2 from J; bases not matched to a gene: 8. Germline V lookup: CDR1 SGHRS, CDR2 YFSETQ.

V is TRBV19 and J is TRBJ1-5; no definite D call. The CDR3 loop spans 13 amino acids. Trimming took 3 bases from V and 11 from J, leaving 14 bases between them. CDR1 and CDR2 from the germline V gene are LNHDA and SQIVND (reference sequence). CDR3 in amino acids: CASSIGGETTQHF. The DNA of the CDR3 is TGTGCCAGTAGTATCGGCGGGGAAACAACCCAGCATTTT.

The rearrangement joins TRBV2 to TRBJ1-4; the D gene is possibly TRBD1 (5 bases). Trimming shortened V by 6 bases and J by 4 bases, and 12 bases separated the two germline ends. CDR3 length equals 14 residues. Germline CDR1 reads SNHLY; CDR2 reads FYNNEI. In nucleotides, the CDR3 is TGTGCCAGCAGAACCGGGGGGGGTAATGAAAAACTGTTTTTT. This translates into CASRTGGGNEKLFF.

The chain combines TRBV6-5 with TRBJ2-5; 10 bases align to TRBD2. The V gene end was trimmed by 5 bases and the J gene end by 6 bases; junction bases not matched to a gene: 9. The CDR3 is 15 residues long. CDR1 is MNHEY, CDR2 SVGAGI, per germline. The CDR3 protein is CASSPQRGGPKTQYF. CDR3 DNA: TGTGCCAGCAGTCCCCAGCGGGGGGGCCCGAAGACCCAGTACTTC.

The chain uses TRBV11-2 and TRBJ1-1; D is undetermined. Germline CDR1 SGHAT, CDR2 FQNNGV. V was cut by 5 bases and J by 1 base, with 11 bases left in between. The CDR3 consists of 14 residues. The CDR3 region has the DNA TGTGCCAGCAGCCGTAACGGAGAGAACACTGAAGCTTTCTTT. It is translated as CASSRNGENTEAFF.

This CDR3 reads CASSQDEATYGYTF. CDR3 DNA sequence: TGTGCCAGCAGCCAAGACGAGGCGACTTATGGCTACACCTTC. This sequence joins TRBV3-1 (or the pseudogene TRBV3-2) and TRBJ1-2; D is unclear. Trimming pared 0 bases from V and 5 bases from J, leaving 10 bases between. This CDR3 comprises 14 residues. Germline V gene lookup returns CDR1 LGHDT and CDR2 YNNKEL (reference sequence).

The chain couples TRBV5-1 to TRBJ2-5; TRBD2 matches at 13 bases. CDR1 SGHRS and CDR2 YFSETQ come from the germline V gene. The CDR3 is 17 amino acids. With 0 bases clipped from V and 1 base from J, the junction kept 3 bases outside the gene matches. DNA of the CDR3: TGCGCCAGCAGCTTGGCTGGACTAGCGGGGGTCCAAGAGACCCAGTACTTC. Encoded protein: CASSLAGLAGVQETQYF. The full variable domain, its missing parts supplied by reference TRBV5-1 and TRBJ2-5, is KAGVTQTPRYLIKTRGQQVTLSCSPISGHRSVSWYQQTPGQGLQFLFEYFSETQRNKGNFPGRFSGRQFSNSRSEMNVSTLELGDSALYLCASSLAGLAGVQETQYFGPGTRLLVL.

The table lists this clone with a count of one. The chain employs TRBV14 and TRBJ2-1; 7 nucleotides line up with TRBD2. V dropped 0 bases and J dropped 5; count of bases not matched to a gene: 4. CDR1 is SGHDN and CDR2 is FVKESK in the germline V gene. The CDR3 is 15 amino acids. DNA of the CDR3: TGTGCCAGCAGCCAAGAGTTGGGGGGGAACAATGAGCAGTTCTTC. Its translation: CASSQELGGNNEQFF.

V usage is TRBV18 and J usage is TRBJ2-5, with TRBD1 matching over 8 bases. V was pared by 3 bases and J by 5 bases, with 11 bases of the junction left unmatched. The germline gives CDR1 KGHSH, CDR2 LQKENI. This CDR3 has 16 residues. The CDR3 sequence: CASSPRQGQGGETQYF. The DNA of the CDR3 is TGTGCCAGCTCACCGCGACAGGGGCAGGGCGGTGAGACCCAGTACTTC.

This clone was seen more than once but under ten times. This chain connects TRBV2 to TRBJ1-1; 9 bases align to TRBD1. The V gene end was trimmed by 6 bases and the J gene end by 5 bases; junction bases not matched to a gene: 4. In germline, CDR1 is SNHLY, CDR2 FYNNEI. The CDR3 sequence is 13 residues long. CDR3 coding DNA: TGTGCCAGCAGCCGACAGGGGGGAACTGAAGCTTTCTTT. It yields the protein CASSRQGGTEAFF.

J is TRBJ1-4 and V is TRBV5-1; 9 bases match TRBD1. CDR3 size: 14 residues. The germline V gene has CDR1 SGHRS and CDR2 YFSETQ. Trimming cost V 2 bases and J 8 bases; bases outside gene matches: 4. CDR3 amino acids: CASSLQGAEEKLFF. CDR3 in DNA: TGCGCCAGCAGCTTACAGGGGGCTGAAGAAAAACTGTTTTTT.

J is TRBJ1-2 and V is TRBV10-3; 8 bases are shared with TRBD1. The J segment lost 8 bases and the V segment lost 6 bases, leaving 8 bases of the junction unmatched. The CDR3 is 13 amino acids. Germline CDR1 is ENHRY and CDR2 is SYGVKD. This CDR3 reads CAIRTDRGGGYTF. The CDR3 DNA reads as TGTGCCATCAGGACCGACAGGGGAGGGGGCTACACCTTC.

This clone was counted a single time. The chain employs TRBV5-1 and TRBJ2-1; TRBD1 is a possible D gene (5 bases). Between the trimmed V and J ends, which lost 0 bases and 7 bases, there was a span of 14 bases. Germline values: CDR1 SGHRS, CDR2 YFSETQ. The CDR3 length is 15 residues. The CDR3 DNA reads TGCGCCAGCAGCTTGGGGACAACCAGACATAATGAGCAGTTCTTC. Translated, it gives CASSLGTTRHNEQFF.

The rearrangement uses TRBV24-1 and TRBJ2-1; 9 nucleotides agree with TRBD2. Per the germline V gene, CDR1 is KGHDR and CDR2 is SFDVKD. V was pared by 2 bases and J by 4 bases, with 5 bases of the junction left unmatched. The CDR3 extends over 16 amino acids. The CDR3 sequence is CATSDSAGGLYNEQFF. CDR3 nucleotides: TGTGCCACCAGTGATTCAGCGGGGGGCCTGTACAATGAGCAGTTCTTC.

The V gene is TRBV12-3 or TRBV12-4, the J gene TRBJ2-5; possible D gene TRBD2, 6 bases. Trimming removed 3 bases at V and 4 bases at J, with 9 bases between. CDR3 length: 13 residues. The chain's CDR3 is CASSLGGVETQYF. In DNA, the CDR3 is TGTGCCAGCAGTTTGGGAGGAGTAGAGACCCAGTACTTC.

The chain is built from TRBV18 and TRBJ2-5, with TRBD1 matching 8 bases. This CDR3 is 15 amino acids long. The germline V gene has CDR1 KGHSH and CDR2 LQKENI. V lost 1 base, J lost 5 bases, and 6 bases stayed unmatched. The CDR3 spells CASSPHDDRGETQYF. The CDR3 DNA reads TGTGCCAGCTCACCACACGACGACAGGGGCGAGACCCAGTACTTC.

In its sample, this clone was seen a few times. V gene TRBV3-1 (or the pseudogene TRBV3-2) combines with J gene TRBJ2-3, with D perhaps TRBD1 (6 bases). The CDR3 covers 14 residues. Germline V gene sequence: CDR1 LGHDT, CDR2 YNNKEL (reference sequence). With 0 bases removed from V and 9 bases from J, the gap between germline ends came to 13 bases. CDR3 coding DNA: TGTGCCAGCAGCCAAGAAGATATCAGGGGCACGCAGTATTTT. The encoded protein is CASSQEDIRGTQYF.

As to this clone: Additional DNA sequences in this sample encode the identical CDR3. The CDR3 coding sequence is TGTGCCAGCAGCTGGGACACTAACTATGGCTACACCTTC. Its translation: CASSWDTNYGYTF. The V and J genes are TRBV11-2 and TRBJ1-2, with a possible D match to TRBD1 (6 bases). Germline assignment: CDR1 SGHAT and CDR2 FQNNGV. This CDR3 has 13 amino acids. V dropped 4 bases and J dropped 0 bases, with 6 bases sitting between them.

This clone occurred once. The chain combines TRBV7-2 with TRBJ1-1; D ambiguous. Trimming shortened V by 5 bases and J by 3 bases, and 13 bases separated the two germline ends. The CDR3 totals 14 residues. The germline gives CDR1 SGHTA, CDR2 FQGNSA. The CDR3 bases are TGTGCCAGCAGCGTACGGTTGCCACACACTGAAGCTTTCTTT. Protein: CASSVRLPHTEAFF.

This rearrangement joins TRBV11-2 to TRBJ1-5; 9 nucleotides match TRBD1. CDR3 size: 14 residues. Germline V gene lookup returns CDR1 SGHAT and CDR2 FQNNGV. Losses at the gene ends were 3 bases for V and 4 bases for J; bases not matched to a gene: 1. The CDR3: CASSLTGGNQPQHF. The CDR3, as DNA: TGTGCCAGCAGCTTGACAGGGGGGAATCAGCCCCAGCATTTT.

CDR3 in amino acids: CASSPGQSWNTEAFF. The CDR3 DNA reads TGTGCCAGCAGTCCGGGACAGAGCTGGAACACTGAAGCTTTCTTT. The genes are TRBV27 and TRBJ1-1, with 7 bases aligning to TRBD1. The CDR3 runs 15 residues. The J segment lost 1 base and the V segment lost 5 bases, leaving 7 bases of the junction unmatched. Germline CDR1 MNHEY, CDR2 SMNVEV (reference sequence).

J is TRBJ2-3 and V is TRBV5-5; 8 bases line up with TRBD1. The CDR3 extends over 17 amino acids. CDR1 and CDR2 from the germline V gene are SGHKS and YYEKEE (reference sequence). The V gene end was trimmed by 7 bases and the J gene end by 1 base; junction bases not matched to a gene: 14. In DNA, the CDR3 is TGTGCCAGCTCCACAATTGCCGGGACAGGCGGCACAGATACGCAGTATTTT. Translation gives CASSTIAGTGGTDTQYF.

The chain carries TRBV10-3 and TRBJ2-5, with D perhaps matching TRBD2 (5 bases). With 2 bases removed from V and 1 base from J, the gap between germline ends came to 5 bases. Germline V lookup: CDR1 ENHRY, CDR2 SYGVKD. The CDR3 loop spans 13 amino acids. The CDR3 DNA is TGTGCCATCAGTGAGGGACTCCAAGAGACCCAGTACTTC. Its protein product is CAISEGLQETQYF.

V usage is TRBV11-2 and J usage is TRBJ1-1; no definite D call. V was pared by 3 bases and J by 3 bases, with 11 bases between. Germline values: CDR1 SGHAT, CDR2 FQNNGV. The CDR3 loop spans 14 amino acids. CDR3 in amino acids: CASSLGEGYTEAFF. DNA of the CDR3: TGTGCCAGCAGCTTGGGTGAGGGCTACACTGAAGCTTTCTTT.

The chain combines TRBV9 with TRBJ1-2, with D unclear. The CDR3 is made up of 17 amino acids. Trimming removed 1 base at V and 2 bases at J, with 18 bases between. CDR1 is SGDLS and CDR2 is YYNGEE in the germline V gene. The CDR3 DNA follows: TGTGCCAGCAGCGTAAATCCGACACCAGATGCCAACTATGGCTACACCTTC. Translating gives CASSVNPTPDANYGYTF.

The chain links TRBV7-6 to TRBJ2-1, with 7 bases matching TRBD1. The germline V gene encodes CDR1 SGHVS and CDR2 FNYEAQ. V lost 2 bases and J lost 5; bases outside the gene matches: 9. The CDR3 spans 16 residues. In DNA form, the CDR3 reads TGTGCCAGCAGCTTATGGTACGGGGACAGTAACAATGAGCAGTTCTTC. Translated, it gives CASSLWYGDSNNEQFF.

This sequence joins TRBV19 and TRBJ2-3; 9 bases agree with TRBD2. Germline V lookup: CDR1 LNHDA, CDR2 SQIVND (reference sequence). The J segment lost 1 base and the V segment lost 5 bases, leaving 4 bases of the junction unmatched. CDR3 length: 15 amino acids. The CDR3 here is CASSLSGSGTDTQYF. The CDR3 coding sequence is TGTGCCAGTAGTCTTAGCGGGAGCGGCACAGATACGCAGTATTTT.

V usage is TRBV7-9 and J usage is TRBJ2-3, with TRBD2 matching 13 bases. This CDR3 has 16 amino acids. Trimming took 5 bases from V and 6 from J; bases not matched to a gene: 8. Germline V gives CDR1 SEHNR, CDR2 FQNEAQ (reference sequence). The CDR3 DNA reads as TGTGCCAGCAGCCCAAGGACTAGCGGGAGTTTCGATACGCAGTATTTT. Translated: CASSPRTSGSFDTQYF.

V is TRBV2 and J is TRBJ1-5, with 8 bases lining up with TRBD1. After removal of 7 bases from V and 6 bases from J, the junction contained 8 bases not matched to a gene. Looked up from germline, CDR1 is SNHLY and CDR2 is FYNNEI. This CDR3 has 14 residues. The CDR3 protein is CASNQGAPSQPQHF. The CDR3 DNA sequence: TGTGCCAGCAACCAGGGGGCTCCCAGTCAGCCCCAGCATTTT.

Points on this clone: Sequence at one end of the junction differs from germline and may be a read error. The chain recombines TRBV7-7 with TRBJ2-1, with 12 bases matching TRBD1. From germline, CDR1 is SSHAT and CDR2 FNYEAQ (reference sequence). The length of the CDR3 is 14 residues. For the CDR3, the DNA is TGTGCTAGCAGCCCCGGGACAGGGGGCTTGGAGCAGTTCTTC. Amino acids: CASSPGTGGLEQFF.